These 8 T cell receptor beta chains were all obtained from the same sample, sequenced in a study of T cell repertoires in cytomegalovirus infection. These receptors' targets are unknown. MiXCR, run by TCRdb on the reads, gives a single entry per CDR3 protein. The table includes about 830,000 distinct CDR3 sequences, 30% to 35% detected once. Specimen: cultured CD8+ T cells from PBMCs, collected from culture after CMV antigen stimulation. The source is a human donor in good health (CMV status not recorded). Some clones in this sample may be carry-over from other donors' samples.

The chain has TRBV13 and TRBJ1-1; TRBD1 aligns across 8 bases. V shed 8 bases, J shed 0 bases, and the junction held 14 bases outside the gene matches. Germline CDR1 and CDR2: PRHDT and FYEKMQ (reference sequence). The CDR3 loop spans 17 amino acids. CDR3 nucleotides: TGTGCCAGCGCAGAAGGTGGGACAGGATACATGAACACTGAAGCTTTCTTT. Translated, it gives CASAEGGTGYMNTEAFF. The full variable domain, completed using reference TRBV13 and TRBJ1-1, is AAGVIQSPRHLIKEKRETATLKCYPIPRHDTVYWYQQGPGQDPQFLISFYEKMQSDKGSIPDRFSAQQFSDYHSELNMSSLELGDSALYFCASAEGGTGYMNTEAFFGQGTRLTVV.

The rearrangement links TRBV7-9 to TRBJ1-4, with 7 bases identical to TRBD1. V lost 3 bases, J lost 0 bases, and 10 bases stayed unmatched. The CDR3 is 18 amino acids. Germline V gene sequence: CDR1 SEHNR, CDR2 FQNEAQ (reference sequence). The CDR3 here is CASSLATGLNATNEKLFF. Written as DNA, the CDR3 is TGTGCCAGCAGCTTGGCGACAGGGCTGAATGCAACTAATGAAAAACTGTTTTTT. The whole variable domain, filled in from reference TRBV7-9 and TRBJ1-4, reads DTGVSQNPRHKITKRGQNVTFRCDPISEHNRLYWYRQTLGQGPEFLTYFQNEAQLEKSRLLSDRFSAERPKGSFSTLEIQRTEQGDSAMYLCASSLATGLNATNEKLFFGSGTQLSVL.

The V call is TRBV10-3, the J call TRBJ2-1; 8 bases agree with TRBD1. Germline V gives CDR1 ENHRY, CDR2 SYGVKD. J gave up 5 bases and V 11 bases, and 8 bases lay outside the gene matches. The CDR3 is 13 amino acids. The CDR3 coding sequence is TGTGCCTTCGCGCGGACAGGGAACAATGAGCAGTTCTTC. Protein: CAFARTGNNEQFF.

The V gene is TRBV11-3, the J gene TRBJ2-3; TRBD1 matches at 7 bases. Germline V gives CDR1 SGHNT, CDR2 YENEEA. The CDR3 is 15 residues long. After removal of 4 bases from V and 6 bases from J, the junction contained 10 bases not matched to a gene. DNA of the CDR3: TGTGCCAGCAGCTCATCCGGGACAGATGCGGATACGCAGTATTTT. Translated, it gives CASSSSGTDADTQYF.

This clonotype has ten or more counts. The V gene is TRBV7-2, the J gene TRBJ2-3; D unclear. The V and J ends lost 5 bases and 4 bases respectively, with 13 bases between them. This CDR3 is built from 14 residues. Per the germline V gene, CDR1 is SGHTA and CDR2 is FQGNSA. The CDR3 coding sequence is TGTGCCAGCAGCCATTCGCCCGTCTCAGATACGCAGTATTTT. Its protein is CASSHSPVSDTQYF.

Comments on this clonotype: This may arise from a read error, as a much more abundant clone is one base away. The chain has TRBV7-2 and TRBJ2-7; unclear D gene. V was pared by 0 bases and J by 2 bases, with 14 bases between. Germline V gives CDR1 SGHTA, CDR2 FQGNSA. The CDR3 is 16 amino acids. This chain's CDR3 is CTSSLAMMGYAYEQYF. CDR3 DNA: TGTACCAGCAGCTTAGCCATGATGGGATACGCCTACGAGCAGTACTTC.

This clonotype was seen a handful of times. DNA for the CDR3: TGTGCCAGCAGTGAACGGGGGGACCATGAGCAGTTCTTC. It specifies CASSERGDHEQFF. The chain couples TRBV6-1 to TRBJ2-1; the match to TRBD2 covers 7 bases. Trimming took 2 bases from V and 8 from J; bases not matched to a gene: 3. Germline lookup yields CDR1 MNHNS and CDR2 SASEGT. The CDR3 consists of 13 residues.

This rearrangement joins TRBV12-3 or TRBV12-4 to TRBJ2-5, with a weak D call TRBD2 (6 bases). The CDR3 sequence is 14 residues long. V dropped 5 bases and J dropped 9 bases, with 19 bases sitting between them. The DNA for the CDR3 is TGTGCCAGCAGTCCCAAGGTGGGGGGTCTCTCCCAGTACTTC. It yields the protein CASSPKVGGLSQYF.